The entry below gives a single T cell receptor beta chain sequence along with its context. The source of the sample is a study of blood T cell repertoires in COVID-19. At the level of the study: The study drew acute and convalescent COVID-19 samples from the United States, Italy and Spain. In each case, the material was cDNA or gDNA derived from T cells, B-cell-depleted T cells, or PBMCs.

Trimming took 0 bases from V and 0 from J, leaving 5 bases between them. Germline CDR1 is MNHNY and CDR2 is SVGAGI (reference sequence). This CDR3 spans 14 amino acids. Authors' data handling: Reference gene primer amplification yielded estimated nucleated cell counts. Data came from immunoSEQ multiplex PCR; TCRdb stores just in-frame clones and leaves some out. V, J and clone size derive from that table, while D and trimming were established from the DNA sequence. The sample consists of 97,000 or so clones, about four fifths of them appearing once. This chain uses TRBV6-6 with TRBJ1-1; D remains unclear. The sample consisted of peripheral blood. The sequence was obtained from a man older than 75 with acute or convalescent COVID-19. The CDR3 nucleotides read TGTGCCAGCAGTTACTCTTCGGTGAACACTGAAGCTTTCTTT. It yields the protein CASSYSSVNTEAFF.